The sequence of this TCR beta chain was determined in a study of T-cell memory formation after mild COVID-19. Notes on the study in general: CD8+ contracting clones occupied EMRA, while CD4+ ones occupied mainly CM and EM. The authors left the SARS-CoV-2 specificity of second-wave clones peaking on day 37 unconfirmed.

The sample holds a few counts of this clonotype. What it recognizes is unknown. TCRdb reanalysed the 5' RACE reads using MiXCR and keeps one entry per CDR3 protein. In the table there are 470,000 or so distinct CDR3 sequences, roughly 25% of which are singletons. The CDR3 has 14 residues. Trimming stripped 6 bases from V and 4 bases from J, with 12 bases between. Sequencing was carried out using PBMCs or a T cell subset sorted from them (not recorded which). This clonotype was sampled from an adult woman who had mild COVID-19 (a few samples of this study predate the infection). Cell type and time point are not known. The chain couples TRBV12-3 or TRBV12-4 to TRBJ2-2; perhaps TRBD1 as D (6 bases). The CDR3 nucleotides read TGTGCCAGCAGATTTTCAGGGGTCACCGGGGAGCTGTTTTTT. It yields the protein CASRFSGVTGELFF.